The clone carrying this T cell receptor (beta chain) was counted between two and nine times. The antigen remains unidentified. This sample stems from a study of cytomegalovirus exposure and HLA in healthy donors. Study conclusions and caveats: Relative to equally common others, HLA-associated TCR beta chains showed greater clonal expansion in a later analysis.

Researchers ran the PCR with 60 Vbeta and 13 Jbeta primers. Libraries were prepared by immunoSEQ multiplex PCR; TCRdb keeps only in-frame clonotypes and omits some of them. The repertoire holds 90,000 to 100,000 clones, with around 77% as singletons. The germline V and J ends were trimmed by 7 bases and 7 bases, with 17 bases remaining between them. The CDR3 covers 14 residues. Germline V gives CDR1 WSHSY, CDR2 SAAADI. The TCR was taken from a woman in her sixties or seventies in good health and CMV-seropositive. The chain has TRBV10-2 and TRBJ2-1; maybe TRBD2 (6 bases). Sequencing was done on a sample of PBMCs. CDR3 in amino acids: CASKVADAINEQFF. CDR3 bases: TGCGCCAGCAAGGTAGCGGACGCTATAAATGAGCAGTTCTTC.